This T cell receptor (beta chain) is from a study of graft-versus-host responses after intestinal transplantation. Study background: Transplant types were multivisceral, liver-intestinal, or isolated intestinal. Anti-thymocyte globulin was used for induction in all recipients, who then took tacrolimus and steroids for around 3 years.

The CDR3 has 13 amino acids. Trimming cost V 4 bases and J 15 bases, with 19 bases left between them. CDR1 MDHEN and CDR2 SYDVKM come from the germline V gene. Measured with immunoSEQ multiplex PCR; TCRdb has only the in-frame clones, and not every one. This sample has tens of thousands of clones, with around 83% found just once. With regard to this clone: Its antigen is not known.

The study's findings and limits: The authors found GvH clones in recipient marrow, some appearing first in ileum or blood. Early after transplant, HvG clones declined as circulating GvH clones peaked.

V is TRBV28 and J is TRBJ2-1; perhaps TRBD1 as D (6 bases). The sample in question was unstimulated CD8+ T cells sorted from spleen or lymph node cells, obtained before intestinal transplant. This receptor was obtained from a human donor who received an intestinal transplant. The CDR3 region is CASSYQSGQFRFF. The CDR3, as DNA: TGTGCCAGCAGTTACCAGTCCGGACAGTTTAGGTTCTTC. Together with reference TRBV28 and TRBJ2-1, the CDR3 gives the full variable domain: DVKVTQSSRYLVKRTGEKVFLECVQDMDHENMFWYRQDPGLGLRLIYFSYDVKMKEKGDIPEGYSVSREKKERFSLILESASTNQTSMYLCASSYQSGQFRFFGPGTRLTVL.